This TCR beta chain was profiled in a study of identical twins. This clonotype was found a few times. In TCRdb, the 5' RACE reads were re-called with MiXCR into one record per CDR3 protein. The sample consists of more than 400,000 distinct CDR3 sequences, 12% to 15% of them appearing once. Trimming pared 1 base from V and 8 bases from J, leaving 12 bases between. The CDR3 runs to 15 residues. The sample also formed part of further work on yellow fever vaccine responses in identical twins.

The chain couples TRBV12-3 or TRBV12-4 to TRBJ1-6; D remains unclear. The sequence was obtained from a woman aged 18-29 years in good health. Input material: CD4+ T cells sorted from blood. As DNA, the CDR3 is TGTGCCAGCAGTTTAGTTTCATACGGCGATTCACCCCTCCACTTT. Protein: CASSLVSYGDSPLHF.